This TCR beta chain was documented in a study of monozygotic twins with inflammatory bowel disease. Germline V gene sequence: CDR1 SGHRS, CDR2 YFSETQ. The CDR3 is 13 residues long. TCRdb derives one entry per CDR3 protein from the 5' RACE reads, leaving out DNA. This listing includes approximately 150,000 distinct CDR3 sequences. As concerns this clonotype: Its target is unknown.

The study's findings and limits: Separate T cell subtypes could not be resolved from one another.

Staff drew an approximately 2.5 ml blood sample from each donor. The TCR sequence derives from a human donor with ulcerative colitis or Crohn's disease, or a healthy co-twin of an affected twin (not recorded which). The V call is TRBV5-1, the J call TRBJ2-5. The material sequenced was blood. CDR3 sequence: CASSSQYQETQYF.